A selection of T cell receptor beta chains follows, all from one sample in a study of CD8 T cells in Susac syndrome. Each CDR3 protein gets one entry after TCRdb re-called the immunoSEQ multiplex PCR reads with MiXCR. The sample lists 100,000 to 150,000 distinct CDR3 sequences, just over 90% occurring once. The sample consisted of CD8+ T cells from PBMCs. Source of these receptors: a human donor with multiple sclerosis. The CDR3 runs from the conserved cysteine through the conserved F or W. The D gene is left open where the match is weak. Clone size appears in some rows only: once, few, many, or a class for an expanded clone.

j_call d_call clone_size cdr3_length v_call cdr3_aa cdr3_nt
TRBJ2-4 . . 14 TRBV4-1 CASSPGIGKNIQYF TGCGCCAGCAGCCCAGGCATCGGCAAAAACATTCAGTACTTC
TRBJ2-3 . . 16 TRBV5-4 CASSRWPAGLTDTQYF TGTGCCAGCAGCCGATGGCCCGCAGGGTTGACAGATACGCAGTATTTT
TRBJ2-7 . . 14 TRBV6-2/TRBV6-3 CASSYSGETYEQYF TGTGCCAGCAGTTACTCGGGGGAGACCTACGAGCAGTACTTC
TRBJ1-3 . . 14 TRBV12-3/TRBV12-4 CASSLTPGGNTIYF TGTGCCAGCAGTCTTACCCCCGGGGGGAACACCATATATTTT
TRBJ2-5 . . 13 TRBV5-1 CASSRVIQETQYF TGCGCCAGCAGCCGTGTAATCCAAGAGACCCAGTACTTC
TRBJ2-1 . . 10 TRBV12-3/TRBV12-4 CATRGAEQFF TGTGCCACCCGGGGGGCTGAGCAGTTCTTC
TRBJ2-3 . . 13 TRBV27 CASSLNPTDTQYF TGTGCCAGCAGTTTAAACCCCACAGATACGCAGTATTTT
TRBJ2-4 . . 16 TRBV20-1 CSARVAGCLAKNIQYF TGCAGTGCTAGAGTTGCGGGTTGCCTTGCCAAAAACATTCAGTACTTC
TRBJ1-1 . . 12 TRBV30 CAWTPGGTEAFF TGTGCCTGGACCCCAGGAGGCACTGAAGCTTTCTTT
TRBJ1-2 . . 15 TRBV27 CASSPYGGEDYGYTF TGTGCCAGCAGTCCCTATGGTGGGGAGGACTATGGCTACACCTTC
TRBJ2-2 . . 13 TRBV6-6 CASSVPVTGELFF TGTGCCAGCAGCGTACCAGTCACCGGGGAGCTGTTTTTT
TRBJ2-5 . . 16 TRBV3-1 CASSQGTGTRGETQYF TGTGCCAGCAGCCAAGGGACGGGCACGCGCGGGGAGACCCAGTACTTC
TRBJ1-6 . . 15 TRBV13 CASSLEEHPNSPLHF TGTGCCAGCAGCCTAGAGGAACACCCTAATTCACCCCTCCACTTT
TRBJ2-1 TRBD2 . 17 TRBV14 CASSQDGISGRWNEQFF TGTGCCAGCAGCCAAGATGGGATTAGCGGGAGGTGGAATGAGCAGTTCTTC
TRBJ2-3 TRBD2 . 16 TRBV20-1 CSARVGGLAGTDTQYF TGCAGTGCTAGAGTGGGGGGACTAGCCGGCACAGATACGCAGTATTTT
TRBJ2-7 . . 16 TRBV5-1 CASSLGVGYATYEQYF TGCGCCAGCAGCTTGGGTGTCGGGTACGCCACCTACGAGCAGTACTTC
TRBJ2-3 TRBD2 . 14 TRBV2 CASSVGGRTDTQYF TGTGCCAGCAGTGTCGGGGGGAGGACAGATACGCAGTATTTT
TRBJ2-1 . . 18 TRBV14 CASSPREGQHRPYNEQFF TGTGCCAGCAGCCCTAGAGAAGGTCAACATCGCCCCTACAATGAACAGTTCTTC
TRBJ2-3 . . 13 TRBV20-1 CSADSGALDTQYF TGCAGTGCCGACAGTGGGGCGCTGGATACGCAGTATTTT
TRBJ2-7 . . 15 TRBV27 CASSSPGVSSYEQYF TGTGCCAGCAGTTCCCCCGGGGTTAGCTCCTACGAGCAGTACTTC
TRBJ2-1 . . 14 TRBV27 CASSEGGRGNEQFF TGTGCCAGCAGTGAGGGGGGGAGGGGCAATGAGCAGTTCTTC
TRBJ2-3 . . 16 TRBV7-9 CASSLPGAGSTDTQYF TGTGCCAGCAGCTTACCCGGGGCGGGAAGCACAGATACGCAGTATTTT
TRBJ1-1 . . 14 TRBV28 CASSLSLRAPRAFF TGTGCCAGCAGTTTGTCCCTCCGAGCACCTCGGGCTTTCTTT
TRBJ1-6 . . 16 TRBV4-1 CASSQDSSSYNSPLHF TGCGCCAGCAGCCAAGATTCAAGCTCCTATAATTCACCCCTCCACTTT
TRBJ2-2 . . 13 TRBV27 CASSWGHGRELFF TGTGCCAGCAGTTGGGGGCATGGTCGGGAGCTGTTTTTT
TRBJ2-1 . few 16 TRBV5-4 CASSPTGGRSYNEQFF TGTGCCAGCAGTCCGACGGGGGGCAGATCCTACAATGAGCAGTTCTTC
TRBJ2-4 TRBD1 . 14 TRBV9 CASSVGDRGDIQYF TGTGCCAGCAGCGTAGGGGACAGGGGTGACATTCAGTACTTC
TRBJ2-1 . . 14 TRBV29-1 CSVEGSGSTDEQFF TGCAGCGTTGAGGGGTCAGGCTCTACAGATGAGCAGTTCTTC
TRBJ2-3 . . 14 TRBV5-6 CASSFSASTDTQYF TGTGCCAGCAGCTTCTCTGCGAGCACAGATACGCAGTATTTT
TRBJ2-5 . . 12 TRBV29-1 CSAEGGRETQYF TGCAGCGCCGAGGGGGGGAGAGAGACCCAGTACTTC
TRBJ2-1 . . 13 TRBV10-3 CAISDPPNNEQFF TGTGCCATCAGTGACCCCCCCAACAATGAGCAGTTTTTC
TRBJ1-3 . . 13 TRBV27 CASSSRPGNTIYF TGTGCCAGCAGTTCGAGGCCTGGAAACACCATATATTTT
TRBJ1-2 TRBD1 once 15 TRBV7-3 CASSPTGAADYGYTF TGTGCCAGCAGCCCTACAGGGGCCGCCGACTATGGCTACACCTTC
TRBJ2-7 . . 13 TRBV9 CASSGDKPYEQYF TGTGCCAGCAGCGGCGACAAACCCTACGAGCAGTACTTC
TRBJ2-1 . . 15 TRBV13 CASSLGGAEGNEQFF TGTGCCAGCAGCCTTGGAGGGGCCGAGGGCAATGAGCAGTTCTTC
TRBJ2-5 . . 14 TRBV6-1 CASSSFVQQETQYF TGTGCCAGCAGTAGTTTTGTGCAGCAAGAGACCCAGTACTTC
TRBJ1-5 TRBD1 once 13 TRBV6-1 CASNRDSPQPQHF TGTGCCAGCAACCGGGACAGCCCTCAGCCCCAGCATTTT
TRBJ1-2 . . 13 TRBV6-5 CASSYATNYGYTF TGTGCCAGCAGTTACGCAACCAACTATGGCTACACCTTC
TRBJ2-7 . once 13 TRBV7-9 CASSFHGFDEQYF TGTGCCAGCAGCTTTCATGGGTTTGACGAGCAGTACTTC
TRBJ2-1 TRBD2 . 15 TRBV5-6 CASSFASGLYNEQFF TGTGCCAGCAGCTTCGCTAGCGGGTTATACAATGAGCAGTTCTTC
TRBJ1-1 . . 15 TRBV5-1 CASSTSRGGSTEAFF TGCGCCAGCAGCACTAGCCGCGGGGGTAGTACTGAAGCTTTCTTT
TRBJ2-6 . . 14 TRBV21-1 CASTGSSGANVLTF TGTGCCAGTACCGGATCTTCTGGGGCCAACGTCCTGACTTTC
TRBJ2-5 TRBD2 . 16 TRBV25-1 CASSELLAGGQETQYF TGTGCCAGCAGTGAATTACTAGCGGGGGGCCAAGAGACCCAGTACTTC
TRBJ2-7 TRBD1 . 14 TRBV7-3 CASSPGQAVYEQYF TGTGCCAGCAGCCCCGGACAGGCGGTCTACGAGCAGTACTTC
TRBJ2-5 . . 14 TRBV4-1 CASSHGSGLETQYF TGCGCCAGCAGTCACGGATCGGGGTTGGAGACCCAGTACTTC
TRBJ2-7 . . 14 TRBV5-1 CASTDWGSSYEQYF TGCGCCAGCACTGATTGGGGAAGCTCCTACGAGCAGTACTTC